Listed below are T cell receptor beta chains from one sample, sequenced in a study of CD8 T cells in ankylosing spondylitis. TCRdb reprocessed the 5' RACE reads via MiXCR and lists one record per CDR3 protein. Among 150,000 to 200,000 distinct CDR3 sequences listed, around 10% were seen once. The sample taken for sequencing was blood, either unsorted or a sorted T cell fraction (not recorded which). All receptors come from a male donor with ankylosing spondylitis or in good health (not recorded which). Both conserved end residues are part of each CDR3. The D gene is left open where the match is weak. Clone size appears in some rows only: once, few, many, or a class for an expanded clone.

cdr3_aa cdr3_nt j_call d_call v_call clone_size
CASSLAGVGSPLHF TGTGCCAGCAGCTTAGCCGGGGTAGGCTCACCCCTCCACTTT TRBJ1-6 . TRBV7-9 few
CASSLGQGPYEQYF TGTGCCAGCAGTTTAGGACAGGGGCCCTACGAGCAGTACTTC TRBJ2-7 TRBD1 TRBV6-5 many
CATQLGRASEQYF TGTGCCACCCAACTTGGGCGGGCTAGCGAGCAGTACTTC TRBJ2-7 . TRBV6-2/TRBV6-3 few
CASSPRRNSYNEQFF TGTGCCAGCAGCCCACGACGGAACTCCTACAATGAGCAGTTCTTC TRBJ2-1 . TRBV14 many
CASSEYSRNTIYF TGTGCCAGCAGTGAATATTCAAGAAACACCATATATTTT TRBJ1-3 . TRBV25-1 many
CASSKGLASIQYF TGTGCCAGCAGCAAGGGGCTAGCGAGCATTCAGTATTTT TRBJ2-3 . TRBV21-1 few
CASSQDAGFVSGANVLTF TGCGCCAGCAGCCAAGACGCAGGTTTTGTCTCTGGGGCCAACGTCCTGACTTTC TRBJ2-6 . TRBV4-3 .
CASSLWDTGELFF TGTGCCAGCAGCTTATGGGACACCGGGGAGCTGTTTTTT TRBJ2-2 . TRBV11-2 many
CASSLVDTDYEQYF TGCGCCAGCAGCTTGGTGGACACAGACTACGAGCAGTACTTC TRBJ2-7 . TRBV5-1 many
CASSLMAASTDTQYF TGTGCCAGCAGCTTGATGGCAGCTAGCACAGATACGCAGTATTTT TRBJ2-3 . TRBV7-8 many
CASSFWGYNEQFF TGTGCCAGCAGCTTTTGGGGTTACAATGAGCAGTTCTTC TRBJ2-1 . TRBV7-2 .
CASSWQGTDTQYF TGTGCCAGCAGCTGGCAGGGCACAGATACGCAGTATTTT TRBJ2-3 . TRBV7-2 few
CASSSQMGTEAFF TGTGCCAGCAGCTCCCAAATGGGGACTGAAGCTTTCTTT TRBJ1-1 . TRBV7-7 .
CASRKEGEQFF TGTGCCAGCAGAAAGGAGGGTGAGCAGTTCTTC TRBJ2-1 . TRBV3-1 many
CSARGRVREGARGQPQHF TGCAGTGCTAGAGGCCGAGTACGTGAGGGGGCGAGGGGTCAGCCCCAGCATTTT TRBJ1-5 TRBD1 TRBV20-1 many
CASSLAQGIANEKLFF TGTGCCAGCAGCTTAGCACAGGGTATAGCTAATGAAAAACTGTTTTTT TRBJ1-4 . TRBV7-2 many
CASSTTSLSGANVLTF TGTGCCAGCAGCACCACTTCCCTCTCTGGGGCCAACGTCCTGACTTTC TRBJ2-6 . TRBV9 .
CASSLRQGAGEQYF TGTGCCAGCAGTTTGAGACAGGGGGCTGGAGAGCAGTACTTC TRBJ2-7 TRBD1 TRBV27 .
CASSVSGASSYEQYF TGTGCCAGCAGTGTTAGCGGGGCTAGCTCCTACGAGCAGTACTTC TRBJ2-7 TRBD2 TRBV6-1 few
CASSLEGGSTEAFF TGTGCCAGCAGCTTGGAGGGAGGGAGCACTGAAGCTTTCTTT TRBJ1-1 . TRBV5-6 .
CASSHPESSYNEQFF TGTGCCAGCAGCCATCCTGAGAGCTCCTACAATGAGCAGTTCTTC TRBJ2-1 . TRBV7-6 few
CASGQSSYEQYF TGTGCCAGCGGCCAGAGCTCCTACGAGCAGTACTTC TRBJ2-7 . TRBV7-9 many
CASSLDRPAGEQFF TGTGCCAGCAGCTTAGATCGCCCAGCGGGAGAGCAGTTCTTC TRBJ2-1 TRBD2 TRBV11-3 few
CASSLGDAGRTEAFF TGCGCCAGCAGCTTGGGGGACGCAGGGAGAACTGAAGCTTTCTTT TRBJ1-1 . TRBV5-1 many
CSARNSGSGNEQFF TGCAGTGCTAGAAATAGCGGGAGTGGCAATGAGCAGTTCTTC TRBJ2-1 TRBD2 TRBV20-1 many
CASSFQGEYGYTF TGCGCCAGCAGCTTCCAGGGAGAGTATGGCTACACCTTC TRBJ1-2 . TRBV5-1 many
CSAGQGRGMNTEAFF TGCAGTGCGGGACAGGGGCGAGGTATGAACACTGAAGCTTTCTTT TRBJ1-1 TRBD1 TRBV20-1 many
CASSLAGGRGEETQYF TGTGCCAGCAGCTTAGCGGGCGGGAGGGGCGAAGAGACCCAGTACTTC TRBJ2-5 TRBD2 TRBV7-2 .
CASSLLGGGTNEKLFF TGTGCCAGCAGCTTATTGGGCGGAGGAACTAATGAAAAACTGTTTTTT TRBJ1-4 . TRBV7-2 many
CSAREWGAGYNEQFF TGCAGTGCTAGAGAATGGGGGGCCGGATACAATGAGCAGTTCTTC TRBJ2-1 . TRBV20-1 many
CASKPLAGQETQYF TGCGCCAGCAAACCTCTAGCGGGTCAAGAGACCCAGTACTTC TRBJ2-5 TRBD2 TRBV5-1 .
CASSLWGNYNEQFF TGTGCCAGCAGCCTTTGGGGGAACTACAATGAGCAGTTCTTC TRBJ2-1 . TRBV16 many
CASSTRTSADTQYF TGCGCCAGCAGCACCCGGACTAGCGCGGATACGCAGTATTTT TRBJ2-3 TRBD2 TRBV5-1 many
CSARLGAGFTDTQYF TGCAGTGCTAGGTTAGGAGCGGGGTTCACAGATACGCAGTATTTT TRBJ2-3 TRBD2 TRBV20-1 .
CAISLGRGTGGSYEQYF TGTGCCATCAGTTTGGGCCGAGGGACAGGGGGCTCCTACGAGCAGTACTTC TRBJ2-7 TRBD1 TRBV10-3 many
CASSPGLAGGSYNEQFF TGTGCCAGCAGCCCGGGACTAGCGGGAGGGTCCTACAATGAGCAGTTCTTC TRBJ2-1 TRBD2 TRBV11-2 .
CSVEAQTGTQQYF TGCAGCGTTGAAGCACAAACCGGGACACAGCAGTACTTC TRBJ2-7 . TRBV29-1 many
CASSYTAQGQGGSPLHF TGTGCCAGCAGTTACACGGCTCAGGGACAGGGTGGTTCACCCCTCCACTTT TRBJ1-6 TRBD1 TRBV6-5 few
CASSLEGPAGYNEQFF TGTGCCAGCAGCTTAGAGGGACCCGCCGGGTACAATGAGCAGTTCTTC TRBJ2-1 . TRBV7-2 .
CASSRTSSEQYF TGTGCCAGCAGCCGGACTAGCAGCGAGCAGTACTTC TRBJ2-7 TRBD2 TRBV11-2 .
CAISEPTGIAKNIQYF TGTGCCATCAGTGAGCCCACAGGGATAGCCAAAAACATTCAGTACTTC TRBJ2-4 . TRBV10-3 many
CSAREEETQYF TGCAGTGCTAGAGAAGAAGAGACCCAGTACTTC TRBJ2-5 . TRBV20-1 many
CSVEEGRTEAFF TGCAGCGTTGAAGAGGGTCGTACTGAAGCTTTCTTT TRBJ1-1 . TRBV29-1 many
CASRPGEADTQYF TGTGCCAGCCGGCCAGGGGAGGCAGATACGCAGTATTTT TRBJ2-3 . TRBV12-3/TRBV12-4 .
CASSLAGTEGTEAFF TGTGCCAGCAGCTTGGCCGGGACGGAGGGCACTGAAGCTTTCTTT TRBJ1-1 . TRBV5-5 many